This T cell receptor (beta chain) was observed in a study of T cells after yellow fever vaccination. As to this clonotype: Its antigen is currently unknown.

In TCRdb, the 5' RACE reads were re-called with MiXCR into one record per CDR3 protein. The sample yields a few hundred thousand distinct CDR3 sequences, 15% to 20% seen once. General study results and limits: Researchers report a weaker secondary response that nonetheless peaked faster, day 5 versus 15.

The sequence was collected from a man younger than 40 who received the YFV17D yellow fever vaccine. The specimen was PBMCs, collected 15 days after the yellow fever booster vaccination.

The CDR3 region is CASSKDRYSNQPQHF. The DNA of the CDR3 is TGTGCCAGCAGCAAGGACAGGTATAGCAATCAGCCCCAGCATTTT. This rearrangement joins TRBV3-1 to TRBJ1-5; TRBD1 agrees at 7 bases. Germline-derived CDR1 and CDR2 are LGHDT and YNNKEL (reference sequence). This CDR3 contains 15 residues. V lost 5 bases to trimming and J lost 0 bases; unmatched junction nucleotides: 4.